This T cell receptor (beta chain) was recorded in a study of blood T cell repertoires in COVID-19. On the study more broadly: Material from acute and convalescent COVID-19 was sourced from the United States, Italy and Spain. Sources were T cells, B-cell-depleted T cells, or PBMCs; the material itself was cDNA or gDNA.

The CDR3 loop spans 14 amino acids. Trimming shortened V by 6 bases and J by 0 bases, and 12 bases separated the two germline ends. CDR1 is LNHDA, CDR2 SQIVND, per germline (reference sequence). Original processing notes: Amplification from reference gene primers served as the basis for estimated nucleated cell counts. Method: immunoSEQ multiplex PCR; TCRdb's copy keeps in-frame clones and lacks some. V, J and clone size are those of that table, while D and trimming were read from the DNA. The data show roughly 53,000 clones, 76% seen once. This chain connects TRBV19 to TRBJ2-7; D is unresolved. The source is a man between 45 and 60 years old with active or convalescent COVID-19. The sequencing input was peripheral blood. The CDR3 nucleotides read TGTGCCAGTAGCGAGGCGGTGAGCTCCTACGAGCAGTACTTC. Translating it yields CASSEAVSSYEQYF. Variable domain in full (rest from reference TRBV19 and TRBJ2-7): DGGITQSPKYLFRKEGQNVTLSCEQNLNHDAMYWYRQDPGQGLRLIYYSQIVNDFQKGDIAEGYSVSREKKESFPLTVTSAQKNPTAFYLCASSEAVSSYEQYFGPGTRLTVT.